This is a list of T cell receptor beta chains from one sample in a study of beta chain features in type 1 diabetes. Assay used: immunoSEQ multiplex PCR; TCRdb lists only in-frame clones, some missing. The sample has about 180,000 clones, 6% to 9% seen once. The sample comprised central memory CD4+ T cells from blood. The receptors here all came from a man between 18 and 35 years old with type 1 diabetes. Both conserved end residues are part of each CDR3. Each record gives: D gene, clone size, V gene, J gene, CDR3 DNA, CDR3 protein. D genes are given only for firm matches. Clone size is stated in some rows and not others, as once, few, many or a class when expanded.

d_gene: .
abundance: few
v_gene: TRBV2
j_gene: TRBJ2-7
CDR3nt: TGTGCCAGCAGTCCGGGACTTTACGAGCAGTACTTC
CDR3aa: CASSPGLYEQYF

d_gene: .
abundance: .
v_gene: TRBV11-2
j_gene: TRBJ1-4
CDR3nt: TGTGCCAGCAGTAGACAGACAACTAATGAAAAACTGTTTTTT
CDR3aa: CASSRQTTNEKLFF

d_gene: TRBD1
abundance: few
v_gene: TRBV11-3
j_gene: TRBJ1-5
CDR3nt: TGTGCCAGCAGCCCGACAGGGGATCACAATCAGCCCCAGCATTTT
CDR3aa: CASSPTGDHNQPQHF

d_gene: TRBD1
abundance: few
v_gene: TRBV6-1
j_gene: TRBJ2-7
CDR3nt: TGTGCCAGCACCCTGGAACAGGGGGCGCGCTACGAGCAGTACTTC
CDR3aa: CASTLEQGARYEQYF

d_gene: TRBD2
abundance: .
v_gene: TRBV18
j_gene: TRBJ2-3
CDR3nt: TGTGCCAGCTCACCATCAGCGGGGGGGTCCGATACGCAGTATTTT
CDR3aa: CASSPSAGGSDTQYF

d_gene: .
abundance: .
v_gene: TRBV15
j_gene: TRBJ2-1
CDR3nt: TGTGCCACCAGAGGCGACGTGCGGGGTTCCAGCTCCTACAATGAGCAGTTCTTC
CDR3aa: CATRGDVRGSSSYNEQFF

d_gene: .
abundance: .
v_gene: TRBV7-9
j_gene: TRBJ2-3
CDR3nt: TGTGCCAGCAGCTCCCGGGGTAGCTCGGCCCTTCATGGTACGCAGTATTTT
CDR3aa: CASSSRGSSALHGTQYF

d_gene: TRBD1
abundance: .
v_gene: TRBV6-6
j_gene: TRBJ1-4
CDR3nt: TGTGCCAGCAGCCGGGGACAGGGACATGAAAAACTGTTTTTT
CDR3aa: CASSRGQGHEKLFF

d_gene: TRBD1
abundance: .
v_gene: TRBV27
j_gene: TRBJ2-1
CDR3nt: TGTGCCTCCCGGGACAGGGTACCTGTGAGCTCCTACAATGAGCAGTTCTTC
CDR3aa: CASRDRVPVSSYNEQFF

d_gene: .
abundance: few
v_gene: TRBV6-5
j_gene: TRBJ1-4
CDR3nt: TGTGCCAGCAGTTACCAGGGTATTAATGAAAAACTGTTTTTT
CDR3aa: CASSYQGINEKLFF

d_gene: TRBD1
abundance: many
v_gene: TRBV30
j_gene: TRBJ2-1
CDR3nt: TGTGCCTGTCGTCGACAGGGGAATGAGCAGTTCTTC
CDR3aa: CACRRQGNEQFF

d_gene: .
abundance: .
v_gene: TRBV11-2
j_gene: TRBJ2-1
CDR3nt: TGTGCCAGCAGCTTACTCTGGAGCTCCTACAATGAGCAGTTCTTC
CDR3aa: CASSLLWSSYNEQFF

d_gene: .
abundance: .
v_gene: TRBV6-6
j_gene: TRBJ2-7
CDR3nt: TGTGCCACAACGACTAGTGTCTCCTACGAGCAGTACTTC
CDR3aa: CATTTSVSYEQYF

d_gene: TRBD1
abundance: many
v_gene: TRBV5-6
j_gene: TRBJ2-1
CDR3nt: TGTGCCAGCAGCTTGGAGGACAGGTTCAATGAGCAGTTCTTC
CDR3aa: CASSLEDRFNEQFF

d_gene: .
abundance: few
v_gene: TRBV28
j_gene: TRBJ1-5
CDR3nt: TGTGCCAGCGTGAACCCTAGCGGTCAGCCCCAGCATTTT
CDR3aa: CASVNPSGQPQHF

d_gene: TRBD2
abundance: few
v_gene: TRBV28
j_gene: TRBJ2-5
CDR3nt: TGTGCCAGCAGCACCTTGATGGGACTAGCGGGAGCGAGGGAGACCCAGTACTTC
CDR3aa: CASSTLMGLAGARETQYF

d_gene: .
abundance: few
v_gene: TRBV28
j_gene: TRBJ2-1
CDR3nt: TGTGCCAGCAGTTTACCCTTAGGAGGCAATGAGCAGTTCTTC
CDR3aa: CASSLPLGGNEQFF

d_gene: .
abundance: .
v_gene: TRBV5-1
j_gene: TRBJ2-7
CDR3nt: TGCGCCAGCAGCTTGACAGGTTCTAAGCTGTACGAGCAGTACTTC
CDR3aa: CASSLTGSKLYEQYF

d_gene: .
abundance: .
v_gene: TRBV6-1
j_gene: TRBJ2-5
CDR3nt: TGTGCCAGCAGTGAGCAAGTCGGGGAATGGGAGACCCAGTACTTC
CDR3aa: CASSEQVGEWETQYF

d_gene: .
abundance: few
v_gene: TRBV18
j_gene: TRBJ2-1
CDR3nt: TGTGCCAGCTCACCACAGGGAGCTTTCCAGTTCTTC
CDR3aa: CASSPQGAFQFF

d_gene: TRBD1
abundance: .
v_gene: TRBV18
j_gene: TRBJ2-5
CDR3nt: TGTGCCAGCTCACCGAATGAGGGGGCCAAGGAGACCCAGTACTTC
CDR3aa: CASSPNEGAKETQYF

d_gene: TRBD1
abundance: .
v_gene: TRBV5-1
j_gene: TRBJ2-7
CDR3nt: TGCGCCAGCAGCTTCACCAACAGGGGCGAGGGCGAGCAGTACTTC
CDR3aa: CASSFTNRGEGEQYF

d_gene: TRBD2
abundance: .
v_gene: TRBV5-1
j_gene: TRBJ2-7
CDR3nt: TGCGCCAGCAGCTTAAGCGGGAGTGTCTACGAGCAGTACTTC
CDR3aa: CASSLSGSVYEQYF

d_gene: TRBD1
abundance: .
v_gene: TRBV28
j_gene: TRBJ2-6
CDR3nt: TGTGCCAGCAGTTCGATGACAGGGGGGTCGTTTGGGGCCAACGTCCTGACTTTC
CDR3aa: CASSSMTGGSFGANVLTF

d_gene: .
abundance: .
v_gene: TRBV2
j_gene: TRBJ1-5
CDR3nt: TGTGCCAGCACGGAGGGCGGATATAGCAATCAGCCCCAGCATTTT
CDR3aa: CASTEGGYSNQPQHF

d_gene: TRBD1
abundance: .
v_gene: TRBV5-1
j_gene: TRBJ2-5
CDR3nt: TGCGCCAGCAGCGAAGGGACAGGGAGGCACGAGACCCAGTACTTC
CDR3aa: CASSEGTGRHETQYF

d_gene: TRBD2
abundance: .
v_gene: TRBV2
j_gene: TRBJ2-3
CDR3nt: TGTGCCAGCAGTGACGTCCCAGCGGGGTACACAGATACGCAGTATTTT
CDR3aa: CASSDVPAGYTDTQYF